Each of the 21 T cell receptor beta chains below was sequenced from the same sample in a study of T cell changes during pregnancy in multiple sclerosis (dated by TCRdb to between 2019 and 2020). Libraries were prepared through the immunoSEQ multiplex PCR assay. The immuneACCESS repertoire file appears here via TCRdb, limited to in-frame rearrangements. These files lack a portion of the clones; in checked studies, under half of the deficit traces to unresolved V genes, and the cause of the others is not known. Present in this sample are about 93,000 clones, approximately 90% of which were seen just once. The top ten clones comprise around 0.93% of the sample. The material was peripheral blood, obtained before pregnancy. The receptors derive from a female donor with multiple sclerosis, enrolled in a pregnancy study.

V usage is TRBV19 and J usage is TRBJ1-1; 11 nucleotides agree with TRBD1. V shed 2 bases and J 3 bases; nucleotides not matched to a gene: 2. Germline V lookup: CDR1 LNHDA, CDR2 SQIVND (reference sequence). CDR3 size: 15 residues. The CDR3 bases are TGTGCCAGTAGTATACGGGGACAGGGGGACACTGAAGCTTTCTTT. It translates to CASSIRGQGDTEAFF.

This CDR3 is CASSVGLLFSYNEQFF. DNA for the CDR3: TGTGCCAGCAGCGTAGGACTACTGTTCTCCTACAATGAGCAGTTCTTC. This chain uses TRBV9 with TRBJ2-1, with a possible D match to TRBD2 (5 bases). The V end was cut by 0 bases, the J end by 0 bases, with 10 bases between. Germline lookup yields CDR1 SGDLS and CDR2 YYNGEE. This CDR3 contains 16 residues.

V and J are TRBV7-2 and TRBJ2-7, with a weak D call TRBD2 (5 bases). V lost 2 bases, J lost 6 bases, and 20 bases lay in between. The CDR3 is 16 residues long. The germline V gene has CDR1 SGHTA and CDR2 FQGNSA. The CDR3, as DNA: TGTGCCAGCAGCTTAATCGGGCGGGTCATACTCGCCGAGCAGTACTTC. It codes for CASSLIGRVILAEQYF.

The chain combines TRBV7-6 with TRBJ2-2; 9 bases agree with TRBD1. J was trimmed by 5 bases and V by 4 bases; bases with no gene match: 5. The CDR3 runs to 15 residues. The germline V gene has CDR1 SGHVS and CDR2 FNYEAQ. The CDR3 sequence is CASSWGTGRTGELFF. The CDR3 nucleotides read TGTGCCAGCAGCTGGGGGACAGGGCGAACCGGGGAGCTGTTTTTT.

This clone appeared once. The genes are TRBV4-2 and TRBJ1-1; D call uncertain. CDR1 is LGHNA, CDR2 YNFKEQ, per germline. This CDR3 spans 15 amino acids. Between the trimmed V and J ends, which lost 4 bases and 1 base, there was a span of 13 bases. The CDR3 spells CASSLGLSGNTEAFF. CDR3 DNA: TGTGCCAGCAGCCTAGGACTTAGTGGGAACACTGAAGCTTTCTTT.

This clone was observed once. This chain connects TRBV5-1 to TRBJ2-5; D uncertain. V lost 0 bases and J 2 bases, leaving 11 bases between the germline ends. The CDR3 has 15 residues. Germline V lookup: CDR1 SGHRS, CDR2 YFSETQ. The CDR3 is CASSLAARGQETQYF. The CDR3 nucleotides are TGCGCCAGCAGCTTGGCGGCTAGAGGACAAGAGACCCAGTACTTC.

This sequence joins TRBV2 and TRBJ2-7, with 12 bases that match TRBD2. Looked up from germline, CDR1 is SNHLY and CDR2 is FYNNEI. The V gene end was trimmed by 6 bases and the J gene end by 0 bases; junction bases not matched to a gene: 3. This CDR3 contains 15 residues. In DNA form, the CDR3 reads TGTGCCAGCAGGGGGGGACTAGCGGGCTCCTACGAGCAGTACTTC. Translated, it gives CASRGGLAGSYEQYF.

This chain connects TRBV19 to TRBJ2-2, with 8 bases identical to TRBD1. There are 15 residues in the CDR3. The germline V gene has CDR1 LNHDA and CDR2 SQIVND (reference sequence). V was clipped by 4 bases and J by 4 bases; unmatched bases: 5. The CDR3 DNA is TGTGCCAGTAGTACGGGACAGGCGCCCACCGGGGAGCTGTTTTTT. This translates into CASSTGQAPTGELFF.

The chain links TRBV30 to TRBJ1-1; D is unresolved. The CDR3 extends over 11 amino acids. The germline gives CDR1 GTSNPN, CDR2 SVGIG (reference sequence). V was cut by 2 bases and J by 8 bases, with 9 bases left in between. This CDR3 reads CAWSSGPEAFF. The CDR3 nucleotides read TGTGCCTGGAGTTCTGGGCCAGAAGCTTTCTTT.

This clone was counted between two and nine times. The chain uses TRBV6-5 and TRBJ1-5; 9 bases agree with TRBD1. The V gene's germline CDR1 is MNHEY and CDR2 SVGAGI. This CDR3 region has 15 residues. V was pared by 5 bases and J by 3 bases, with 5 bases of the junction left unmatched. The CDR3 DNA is TGTGCCAGCAGTACCGGGACAGGGATCAATCAGCCCCAGCATTTT. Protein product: CASSTGTGINQPQHF.

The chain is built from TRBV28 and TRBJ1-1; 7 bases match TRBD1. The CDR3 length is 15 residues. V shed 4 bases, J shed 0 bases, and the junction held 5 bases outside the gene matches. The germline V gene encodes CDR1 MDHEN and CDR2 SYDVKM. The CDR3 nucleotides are TGTGCCAGCAGTTCACCACAGGGGATGAACACTGAAGCTTTCTTT. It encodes CASSSPQGMNTEAFF.

The CDR3 DNA reads TGCAGTGCTGGGAGTAGGGATGGCTACACCTTC. Translation: CSAGSRDGYTF. The chain carries TRBV20-1 and TRBJ1-2; D ambiguous. Germline CDR1 DFQATT, CDR2 SNEGSKA (reference sequence). This CDR3 region has 11 residues. V was pared by 5 bases and J by 6 bases, with 10 bases between.

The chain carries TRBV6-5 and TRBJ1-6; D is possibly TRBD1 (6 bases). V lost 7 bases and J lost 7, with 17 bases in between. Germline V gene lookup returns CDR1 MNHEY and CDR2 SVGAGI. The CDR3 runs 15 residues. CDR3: CASMNAGAGNSPLHF. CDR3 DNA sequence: TGTGCCAGCATGAACGCGGGGGCTGGCAATTCACCCCTCCACTTT.

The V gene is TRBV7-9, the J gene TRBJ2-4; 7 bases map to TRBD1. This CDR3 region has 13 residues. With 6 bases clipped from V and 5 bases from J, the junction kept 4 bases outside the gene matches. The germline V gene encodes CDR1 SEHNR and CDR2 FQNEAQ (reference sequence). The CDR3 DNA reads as TGTGCCAGCAGAAGGGGGCGGGAAAACATTCAGTACTTC. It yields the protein CASRRGRENIQYF. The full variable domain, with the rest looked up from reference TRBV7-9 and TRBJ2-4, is DTGVSQNPRHKITKRGQNVTFRCDPISEHNRLYWYRQTLGQGPEFLTYFQNEAQLEKSRLLSDRFSAERPKGSFSTLEIQRTEQGDSAMYLCASRRGRENIQYFGAGTRLSVL.

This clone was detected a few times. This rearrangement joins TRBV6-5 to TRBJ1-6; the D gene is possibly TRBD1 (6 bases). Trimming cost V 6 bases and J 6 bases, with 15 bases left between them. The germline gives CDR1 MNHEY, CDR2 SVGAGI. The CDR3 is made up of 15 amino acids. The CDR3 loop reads CASRPPGVGNSPLHF. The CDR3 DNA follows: TGTGCCAGCAGACCCCCAGGGGTGGGTAATTCACCCCTCCACTTT.

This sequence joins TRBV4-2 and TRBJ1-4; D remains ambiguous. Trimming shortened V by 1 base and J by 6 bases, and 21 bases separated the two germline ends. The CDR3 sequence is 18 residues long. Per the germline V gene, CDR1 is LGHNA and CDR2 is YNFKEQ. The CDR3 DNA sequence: TGTGCCAGCAGCCAAGGGATCTATCCGGGGAAGGGAGATGAAAAACTGTTTTTT. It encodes CASSQGIYPGKGDEKLFF.

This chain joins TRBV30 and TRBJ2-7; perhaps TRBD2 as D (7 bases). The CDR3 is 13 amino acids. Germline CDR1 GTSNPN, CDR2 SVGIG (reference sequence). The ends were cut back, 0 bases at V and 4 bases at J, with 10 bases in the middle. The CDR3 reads CAWSVRGGYEQYF. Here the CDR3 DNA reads TGTGCCTGGAGTGTGAGGGGGGGTTACGAGCAGTACTTC.

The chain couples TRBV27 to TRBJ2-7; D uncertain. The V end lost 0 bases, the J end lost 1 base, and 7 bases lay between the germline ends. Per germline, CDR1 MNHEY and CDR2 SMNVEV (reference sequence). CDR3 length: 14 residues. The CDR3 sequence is CASSLSSGSYEQYF. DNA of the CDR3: TGTGCCAGCAGTTTATCTTCAGGTTCCTACGAGCAGTACTTC.

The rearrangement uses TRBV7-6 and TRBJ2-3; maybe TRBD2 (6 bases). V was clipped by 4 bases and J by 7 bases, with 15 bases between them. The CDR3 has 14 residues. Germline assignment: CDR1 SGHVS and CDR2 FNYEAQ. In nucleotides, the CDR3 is TGTGCCAGCAGCTCCCCCGGGGGAACCCATACGCAGTATTTT. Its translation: CASSSPGGTHTQYF.

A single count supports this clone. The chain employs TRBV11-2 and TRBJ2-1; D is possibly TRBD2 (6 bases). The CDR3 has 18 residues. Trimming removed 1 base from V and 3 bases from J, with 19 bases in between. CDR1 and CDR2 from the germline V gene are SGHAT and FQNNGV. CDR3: CASSLVPSVPSDYNEQFF. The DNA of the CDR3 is TGTGCCAGCAGCTTAGTCCCTAGTGTCCCTAGCGACTACAATGAGCAGTTCTTC.

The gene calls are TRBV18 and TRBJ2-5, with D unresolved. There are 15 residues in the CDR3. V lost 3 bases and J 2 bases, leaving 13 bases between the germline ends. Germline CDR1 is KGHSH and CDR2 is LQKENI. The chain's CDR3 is CASSPEITAQETQYF. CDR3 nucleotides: TGTGCCAGCTCACCTGAAATAACAGCTCAAGAGACCCAGTACTTC.